This entry describes one T cell receptor (beta chain). The antigen is undetermined. The donors comprised healthy bone marrow donors. Trimming removed 6 bases at V and 5 bases at J, with 14 bases between. Germline CDR1 and CDR2: MDHEN and SYDVKM. This CDR3 has 13 amino acids. The source of the sample is a study of cytomegalovirus exposure and HLA in healthy donors. General study results and limits: In a later analysis, TCR beta V- and J-gene trimming showed a link to a missense DCLRE1C variant. In a later analysis, CMV-associated beta chains were mostly HLA-associated, it appeared.

PCR was performed using 60 Vbeta and 13 Jbeta primers. Profiling relied on immunoSEQ multiplex PCR, and the TCRdb table lists in-frame clones only, not all of them. The sample holds 200,000 to 250,000 clones, almost 80% seen once. The receptor's source is a male donor in good health and CMV-seronegative. Sequencing was carried out using PBMCs. This chain links TRBV28 with TRBJ2-7; tentative D call: TRBD1 (5 bases). The CDR3, as DNA: TGTGCCAGCAGATCAGGGATGGTCGACGAGCAGTACTTC. Its translation: CASRSGMVDEQYF.